This is a list of T cell receptor beta chains from one sample in a study of STAT5B mutations in CD4+ large granular lymphocyte leukemia. This table comes from immunoSEQ multiplex PCR, and its TCRdb copy is limited to in-frame clones, with some not included. Here the sample spans about 23,000 clones, around 80% being singletons. The sequencing input was CD4+ T cells from blood buffy coats. These receptors were taken from a human donor in good health. The CDR3 runs from the conserved cysteine through the conserved F or W. The order of the fields is clone size, D gene, V gene, J gene, CDR3 protein, CDR3 DNA. A D gene is named only where the DNA matches it firmly. Clone size is stated in some rows and not others, as once, few, many or a class when expanded.

clone size: -
D gene: TRBD1
V gene: TRBV18
J gene: TRBJ1-1
CDR3 protein: CASSEDRETEAFF
CDR3 DNA: TGTGCCAGCTCAGAGGACAGGGAAACTGAAGCTTTCTTT

clone size: -
D gene: TRBD2
V gene: TRBV27
J gene: TRBJ2-5
CDR3 protein: CASSGGEGQTQYF
CDR3 DNA: TGTGCCAGCAGTGGCGGGGAGGGACAGACCCAGTACTTC

clone size: few
D gene: TRBD2
V gene: TRBV7-8
J gene: TRBJ2-7
CDR3 protein: CASSSHSGRYEQYF
CDR3 DNA: TGTGCCAGCAGCTCCCACAGCGGGAGGTACGAGCAGTACTTC

clone size: -
D gene: TRBD2
V gene: TRBV6-1
J gene: TRBJ2-2
CDR3 protein: CASSILAGVIGELFF
CDR3 DNA: TGTGCCAGCAGTATACTAGCGGGAGTCATCGGGGAGCTGTTTTTT

clone size: -
D gene: -
V gene: TRBV21-1
J gene: TRBJ2-2
CDR3 protein: CASSKGQDDTGELFF
CDR3 DNA: TGTGCCAGCAGCAAGGGACAGGACGACACCGGGGAGCTGTTTTTT

clone size: -
D gene: -
V gene: TRBV6-6
J gene: TRBJ2-3
CDR3 protein: CASSYSILQSGDTQYF
CDR3 DNA: TGTGCCAGCAGTTACTCGATTTTACAGTCTGGAGATACGCAGTATTTT

clone size: -
D gene: TRBD1
V gene: TRBV6-1
J gene: TRBJ2-7
CDR3 protein: CASRVGQGAYSEQYF
CDR3 DNA: TGTGCCAGCAGGGTTGGACAGGGGGCTTATTCGGAGCAGTACTTC

clone size: -
D gene: TRBD1
V gene: TRBV6-1
J gene: TRBJ1-5
CDR3 protein: CASSAVTGGAQPQHF
CDR3 DNA: TGTGCCAGCAGTGCCGTAACAGGGGGCGCTCAGCCCCAGCATTTT

clone size: once
D gene: TRBD2
V gene: TRBV10-3
J gene: TRBJ2-3
CDR3 protein: CAITLSGSTDTQYF
CDR3 DNA: TGTGCCATCACCCTTAGCGGGAGCACAGATACGCAGTATTTT

clone size: -
D gene: TRBD1
V gene: TRBV11-1
J gene: TRBJ1-2
CDR3 protein: CASSLAGTGIRGTF
CDR3 DNA: TGTGCCAGCAGCTTGGCCGGGACAGGGATTCGGGGCACCTTC

clone size: -
D gene: -
V gene: TRBV6-1
J gene: TRBJ2-5
CDR3 protein: CASSEMSRGETQYF
CDR3 DNA: TGTGCCAGCAGTGAAATGTCGCGGGGAGAGACCCAGTACTTC

clone size: few
D gene: -
V gene: TRBV7-9
J gene: TRBJ1-1
CDR3 protein: CASSSQANTEAFF
CDR3 DNA: TGTGCCAGCAGCTCGCAGGCAAACACTGAAGCTTTCTTT

clone size: -
D gene: -
V gene: TRBV4-1
J gene: TRBJ1-2
CDR3 protein: CASSQLGTRSHYGYTF
CDR3 DNA: TGCGCCAGCAGCCAATTAGGGACCCGATCCCACTATGGCTACACCTTC

clone size: -
D gene: TRBD1
V gene: TRBV10-3
J gene: TRBJ2-1
CDR3 protein: CATGTTGGAYNEQFF
CDR3 DNA: TGTGCCACAGGGACCACAGGGGGCGCCTACAATGAGCAGTTCTTC

clone size: few
D gene: TRBD2
V gene: TRBV28
J gene: TRBJ2-7
CDR3 protein: CASSSSGAGGNEQYF
CDR3 DNA: TGTGCCAGCAGTTCTTCCGGGGCGGGAGGGAATGAGCAGTACTTC

clone size: -
D gene: -
V gene: TRBV30
J gene: TRBJ1-1
CDR3 protein: CAWSVLRNTEAFF
CDR3 DNA: TGTGCCTGGAGTGTACTGAGGAACACTGAAGCTTTCTTT

clone size: -
D gene: -
V gene: TRBV11-3
J gene: TRBJ2-5
CDR3 protein: CASSPQDQETQYF
CDR3 DNA: TGTGCCAGCAGCCCTCAGGATCAAGAGACCCAGTACTTC

clone size: once
D gene: -
V gene: TRBV19
J gene: TRBJ2-1
CDR3 protein: CASSILGVGGYNEQFF
CDR3 DNA: TGTGCCAGTAGTATCTTGGGGGTGGGAGGCTACAATGAGCAGTTCTTC

clone size: -
D gene: TRBD2
V gene: TRBV6-1
J gene: TRBJ2-4
CDR3 protein: CASIGTIGNIQYF
CDR3 DNA: TGTGCCAGCATAGGGACTATCGGAAACATTCAGTACTTC

clone size: -
D gene: -
V gene: TRBV11-2
J gene: TRBJ2-3
CDR3 protein: CASSWQVDTQYF
CDR3 DNA: TGTGCCAGCAGCTGGCAGGTAGATACGCAGTATTTT

clone size: -
D gene: -
V gene: TRBV2
J gene: TRBJ2-7
CDR3 protein: CASSLEFAYEQYF
CDR3 DNA: TGTGCCAGCAGTCTCGAGTTCGCGTACGAGCAGTACTTC

clone size: -
D gene: -
V gene: TRBV19
J gene: TRBJ2-2
CDR3 protein: CASNGGLTGELFF
CDR3 DNA: TGTGCCAGTAACGGAGGGTTGACCGGGGAGCTGTTTTTT